The present entry profiles one T cell receptor (beta chain) with its context. The antigen remains undetermined. The data originate from a study of radiotherapy plus CTLA-4 blockade in lung cancer. As for the study in general: With 31% of patients having disease control, objective responses were seen in roughly 18%.

The CDR3 has 16 residues. V was cut by 1 base and J by 2 bases, with 14 bases left in between. Germline CDR1 SEHNR, CDR2 FQNEAQ (reference sequence). Assay: immunoSEQ multiplex PCR; the TCRdb copy retains only in-frame clones and omits some. The sample lists 25,000 to 35,000 clones, 75% to 90% seen once, with roughly 25% in the top ten. General study points: An expansion of tumor-derived TCR clones occurred in blood after radiotherapy plus ipilimumab.

This material consisted of peripheral blood, taken from a patient treated with radiotherapy plus ipilimumab. This rearrangement joins TRBV7-9 to TRBJ2-5; a weak D match, TRBD2 (5 bases). The receptor was isolated from a human donor with non-small cell lung cancer that progressed on radiotherapy plus ipilimumab. The CDR3 DNA follows: TGTGCCAGCAGCTTAGGGGTAGTAGGGAGTCAAGAGACCCAGTACTTC. Translated, it gives CASSLGVVGSQETQYF.